This T cell receptor (beta chain) was observed in a study of blood T cell repertoires in COVID-19. Study-level information: Both acute and convalescent COVID-19 samples were obtained from the United States, Italy and Spain. From T cells, B-cell-depleted T cells, or PBMCs came the material, which was cDNA or gDNA.

Trimming stripped 0 bases from V and 4 bases from J, with 13 bases between. Germline V lookup: CDR1 LGHNA, CDR2 YNFKEQ. This CDR3 region has 16 residues. The authors' processing: Estimation of nucleated cell counts was performed using reference gene primer amplification. Some clones are missing from TCRdb's copy, which holds only in-frame ones; the method was immunoSEQ multiplex PCR. D and trimming come from the DNA, and the V and J calls and clone size come from that table. Of tens of thousands of clones listed, 79% were seen once; the top ten hold more than 25%. This TCR was recovered from a human donor in a cohort sampled during active COVID-19. Specimen: peripheral blood. The V gene is TRBV4-2, the J gene TRBJ1-5, with a weak D call TRBD1 (6 bases). The CDR3 DNA is TGTGCCAGCAGCCAAGAGGGAGGGGGGGGGAATCAGCCCCAGCATTTT. It is translated as CASSQEGGGGNQPQHF.